The clone carrying this TCR beta chain was counted a single time. Its matching antigen is unknown. This record comes from a study of graft-versus-host responses after intestinal transplantation. In the study overall: Transplant types were multivisceral, liver-intestinal, or isolated intestinal.

Sequencing was performed with immunoSEQ multiplex PCR; in TCRdb, only in-frame clones are kept and a portion is missing. The sample has approximately 110,000 clones, just under 95% seen once. The CDR3 loop spans 14 amino acids. Trimming cost V 2 bases and J 2 bases, with 11 bases left between them. In germline, CDR1 is GTSNPN, CDR2 SVGIG (reference sequence). This receptor was obtained from a human donor who was the organ donor for an intestinal transplant. V is TRBV30 and J is TRBJ2-3; D not resolved. The sample was unstimulated CD8+ T cells sorted from spleen or lymph node cells, taken before transplant. CDR3 protein: CAWSFEGITDTQYF. DNA of the CDR3: TGTGCCTGGAGTTTTGAAGGGATCACAGATACGCAGTATTTT.